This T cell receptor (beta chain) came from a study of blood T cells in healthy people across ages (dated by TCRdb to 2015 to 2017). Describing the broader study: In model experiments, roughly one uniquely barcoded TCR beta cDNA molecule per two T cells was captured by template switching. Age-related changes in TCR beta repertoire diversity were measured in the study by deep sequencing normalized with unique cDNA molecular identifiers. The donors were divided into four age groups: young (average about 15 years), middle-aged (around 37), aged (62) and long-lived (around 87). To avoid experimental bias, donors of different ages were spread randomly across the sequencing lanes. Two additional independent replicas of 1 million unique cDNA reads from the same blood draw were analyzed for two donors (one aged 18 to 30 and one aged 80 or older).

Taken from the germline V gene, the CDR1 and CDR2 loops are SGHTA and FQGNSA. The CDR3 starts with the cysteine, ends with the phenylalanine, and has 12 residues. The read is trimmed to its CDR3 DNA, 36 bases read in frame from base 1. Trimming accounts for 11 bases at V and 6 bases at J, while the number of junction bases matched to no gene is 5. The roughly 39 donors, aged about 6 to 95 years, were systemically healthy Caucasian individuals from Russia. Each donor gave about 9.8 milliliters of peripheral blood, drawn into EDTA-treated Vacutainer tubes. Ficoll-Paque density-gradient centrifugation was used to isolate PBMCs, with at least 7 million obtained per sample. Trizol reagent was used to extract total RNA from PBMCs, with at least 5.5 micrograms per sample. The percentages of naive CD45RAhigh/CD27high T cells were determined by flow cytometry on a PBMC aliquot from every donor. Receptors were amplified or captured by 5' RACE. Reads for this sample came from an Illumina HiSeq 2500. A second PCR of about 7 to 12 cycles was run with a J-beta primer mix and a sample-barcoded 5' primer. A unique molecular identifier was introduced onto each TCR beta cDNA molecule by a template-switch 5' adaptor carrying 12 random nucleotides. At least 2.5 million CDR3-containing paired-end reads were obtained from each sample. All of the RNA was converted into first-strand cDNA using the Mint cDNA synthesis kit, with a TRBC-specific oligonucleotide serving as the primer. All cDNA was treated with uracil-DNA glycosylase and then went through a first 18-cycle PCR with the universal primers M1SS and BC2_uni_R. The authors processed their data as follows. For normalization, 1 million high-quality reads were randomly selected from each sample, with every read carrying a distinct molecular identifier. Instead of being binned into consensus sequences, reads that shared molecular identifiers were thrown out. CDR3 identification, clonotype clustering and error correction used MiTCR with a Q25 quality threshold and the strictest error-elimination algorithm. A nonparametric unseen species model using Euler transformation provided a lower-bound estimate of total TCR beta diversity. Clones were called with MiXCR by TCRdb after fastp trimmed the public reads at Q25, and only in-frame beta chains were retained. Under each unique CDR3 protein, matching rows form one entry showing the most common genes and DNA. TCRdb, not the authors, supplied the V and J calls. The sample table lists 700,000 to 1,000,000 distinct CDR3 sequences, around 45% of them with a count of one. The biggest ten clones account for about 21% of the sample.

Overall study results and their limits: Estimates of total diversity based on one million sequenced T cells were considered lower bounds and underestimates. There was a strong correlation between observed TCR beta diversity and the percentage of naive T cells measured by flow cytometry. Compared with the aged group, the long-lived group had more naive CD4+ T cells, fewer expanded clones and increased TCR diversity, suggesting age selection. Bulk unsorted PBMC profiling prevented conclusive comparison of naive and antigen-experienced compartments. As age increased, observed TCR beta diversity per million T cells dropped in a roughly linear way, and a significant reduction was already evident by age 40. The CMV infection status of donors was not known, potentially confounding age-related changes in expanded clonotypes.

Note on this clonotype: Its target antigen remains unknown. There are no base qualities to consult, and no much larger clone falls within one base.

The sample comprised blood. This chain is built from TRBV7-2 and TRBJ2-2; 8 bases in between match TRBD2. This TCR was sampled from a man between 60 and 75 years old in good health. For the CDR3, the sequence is CACGTRAGELFF. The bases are TGTGCCTGCGGGACTAGAGCCGGGGAGCTGTTTTTT.